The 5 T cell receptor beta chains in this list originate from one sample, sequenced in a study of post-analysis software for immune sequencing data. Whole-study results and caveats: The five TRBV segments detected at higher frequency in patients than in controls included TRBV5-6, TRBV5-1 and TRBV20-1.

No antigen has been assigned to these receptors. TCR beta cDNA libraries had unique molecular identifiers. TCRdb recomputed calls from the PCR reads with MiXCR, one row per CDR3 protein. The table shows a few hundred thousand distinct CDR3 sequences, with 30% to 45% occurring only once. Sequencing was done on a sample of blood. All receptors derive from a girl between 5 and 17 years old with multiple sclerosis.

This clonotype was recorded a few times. The CDR3 DNA follows: TGTGCCAGCAGTTTACCGACGGGCCCCGTCACAGATACGCAGTATTTT. As protein: CASSLPTGPVTDTQYF. The J gene is TRBJ2-3, the V gene TRBV28; D is ambiguous. V lost 2 bases and J lost 2, with 14 bases in between. This CDR3 spans 16 amino acids. CDR1 and CDR2 from the germline V gene are MDHEN and SYDVKM.

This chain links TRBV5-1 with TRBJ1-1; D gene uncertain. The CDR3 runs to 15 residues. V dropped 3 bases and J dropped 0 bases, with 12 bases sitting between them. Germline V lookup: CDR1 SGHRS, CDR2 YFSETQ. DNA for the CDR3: TGCGCCAGCAGCTCTGGAGGGCAGATGAACACTGAAGCTTTCTTT. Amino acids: CASSSGGQMNTEAFF.

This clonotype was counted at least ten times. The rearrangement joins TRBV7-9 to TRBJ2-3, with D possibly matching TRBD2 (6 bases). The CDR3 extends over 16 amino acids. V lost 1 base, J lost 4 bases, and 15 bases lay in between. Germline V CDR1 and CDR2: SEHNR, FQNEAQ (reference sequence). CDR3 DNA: TGTGCCAGCAGCTTAGATGGAGGGCCACGATCAGATACGCAGTATTTT. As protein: CASSLDGGPRSDTQYF.

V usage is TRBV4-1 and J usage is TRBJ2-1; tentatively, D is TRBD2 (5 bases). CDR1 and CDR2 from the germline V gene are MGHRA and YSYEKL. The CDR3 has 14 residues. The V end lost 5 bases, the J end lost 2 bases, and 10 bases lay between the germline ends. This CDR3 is CASSGMEAYNEQFF. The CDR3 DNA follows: TGCGCCAGCAGCGGTATGGAGGCCTACAATGAGCAGTTCTTC.

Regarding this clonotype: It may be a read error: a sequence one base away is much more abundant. CDR3 sequence reads: CASSHSSGMPTGELFF. In DNA form, the CDR3 reads TGCGCCAGCAGCCACTCGTCAGGGATGCCCACCGGGGAGCTGTTTTTT. The rearrangement links TRBV4-1 to TRBJ2-2, with a weak D call TRBD1 (5 bases). The CDR3 runs 16 residues. The germline V gene encodes CDR1 MGHRA and CDR2 YSYEKL. The V gene lost 3 bases and the J gene lost 4 bases, with 15 bases spanning the gap.